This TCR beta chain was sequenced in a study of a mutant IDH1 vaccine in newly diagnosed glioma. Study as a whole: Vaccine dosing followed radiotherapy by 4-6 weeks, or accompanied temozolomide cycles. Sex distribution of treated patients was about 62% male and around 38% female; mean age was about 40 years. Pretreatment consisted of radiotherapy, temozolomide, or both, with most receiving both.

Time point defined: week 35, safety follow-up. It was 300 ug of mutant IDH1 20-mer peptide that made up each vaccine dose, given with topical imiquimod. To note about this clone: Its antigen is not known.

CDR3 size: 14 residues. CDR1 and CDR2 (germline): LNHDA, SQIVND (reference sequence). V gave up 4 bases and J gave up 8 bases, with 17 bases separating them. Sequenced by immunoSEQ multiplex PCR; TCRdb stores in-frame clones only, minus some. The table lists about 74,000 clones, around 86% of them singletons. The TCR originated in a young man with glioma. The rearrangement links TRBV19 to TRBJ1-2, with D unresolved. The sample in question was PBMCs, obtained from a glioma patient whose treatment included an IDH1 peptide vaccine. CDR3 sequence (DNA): TGTGCCAGTAGTACCAACCGCAACCCCGGCGGCTACACCTTC. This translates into CASSTNRNPGGYTF.